This entry describes one TCR beta chain. Its specificity is not known. These data belong to a study of cytomegalovirus exposure and HLA in healthy donors. Researchers ran the PCR with 60 Vbeta and 13 Jbeta primers. The protocol was immunoSEQ multiplex PCR, while the TCRdb copy is restricted to in-frame clones and leaves out a portion. The profile shows about 130,000 clones, approximately 82% of them singletons. Study-level results: Productive status was seen about 87% or about 30% of the time for most TCR beta V segments in an earlier analysis. Among the sequence variants, a highly shared cluster was likely an artifact of sequencing. Researchers reported that a few CMV-associated chains were confirmed in vitro as CMV antigen-specific.

V shed 4 bases, J shed 5 bases, and the junction held 12 bases outside the gene matches. The CDR3 extends over 16 amino acids. Germline CDR1 reads LGHNA; CDR2 reads YSLEER. The chain uses TRBV4-3 and TRBJ2-7; 9 bases are a match to TRBD2. The sequenced sample was PBMCs. This receptor was taken from a female donor in good health and CMV-seronegative. The CDR3 sequence is CASSPTFSGSLNEQYF. In DNA form, the CDR3 reads TGCGCCAGCAGCCCCACGTTTAGCGGGAGCCTCAACGAGCAGTACTTC.